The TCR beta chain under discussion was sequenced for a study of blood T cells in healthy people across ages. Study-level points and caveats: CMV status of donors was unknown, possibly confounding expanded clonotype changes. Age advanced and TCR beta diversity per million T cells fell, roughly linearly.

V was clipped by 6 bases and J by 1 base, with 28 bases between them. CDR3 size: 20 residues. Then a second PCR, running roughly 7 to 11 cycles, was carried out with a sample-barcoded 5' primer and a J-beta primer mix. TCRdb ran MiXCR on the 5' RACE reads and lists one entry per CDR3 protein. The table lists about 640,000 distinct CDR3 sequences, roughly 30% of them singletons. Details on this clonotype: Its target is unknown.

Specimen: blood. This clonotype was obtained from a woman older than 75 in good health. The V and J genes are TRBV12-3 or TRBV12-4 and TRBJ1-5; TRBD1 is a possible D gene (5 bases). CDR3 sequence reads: CASRNPTDCREAPSNQPQHF. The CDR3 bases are TGTGCCAGCAGAAATCCTACAGATTGCAGGGAGGCCCCAAGCAATCAGCCCCAGCATTTT.